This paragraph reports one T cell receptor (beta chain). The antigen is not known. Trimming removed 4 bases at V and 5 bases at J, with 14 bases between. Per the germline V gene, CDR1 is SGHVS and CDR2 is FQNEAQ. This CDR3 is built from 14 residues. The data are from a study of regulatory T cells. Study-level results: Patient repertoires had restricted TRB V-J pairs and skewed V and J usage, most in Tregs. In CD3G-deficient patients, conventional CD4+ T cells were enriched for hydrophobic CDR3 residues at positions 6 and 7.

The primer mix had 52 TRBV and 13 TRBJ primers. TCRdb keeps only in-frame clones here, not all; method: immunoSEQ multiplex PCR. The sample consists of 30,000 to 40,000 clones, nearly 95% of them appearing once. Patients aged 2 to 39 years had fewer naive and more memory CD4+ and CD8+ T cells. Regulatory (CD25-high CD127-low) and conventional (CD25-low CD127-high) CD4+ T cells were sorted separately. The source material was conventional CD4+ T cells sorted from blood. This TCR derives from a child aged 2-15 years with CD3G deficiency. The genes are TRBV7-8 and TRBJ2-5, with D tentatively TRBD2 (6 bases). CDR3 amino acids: CASSSSGVPETQYF. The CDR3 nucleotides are TGTGCCAGCAGCTCCTCGGGAGTTCCGGAGACCCAGTACTTC.